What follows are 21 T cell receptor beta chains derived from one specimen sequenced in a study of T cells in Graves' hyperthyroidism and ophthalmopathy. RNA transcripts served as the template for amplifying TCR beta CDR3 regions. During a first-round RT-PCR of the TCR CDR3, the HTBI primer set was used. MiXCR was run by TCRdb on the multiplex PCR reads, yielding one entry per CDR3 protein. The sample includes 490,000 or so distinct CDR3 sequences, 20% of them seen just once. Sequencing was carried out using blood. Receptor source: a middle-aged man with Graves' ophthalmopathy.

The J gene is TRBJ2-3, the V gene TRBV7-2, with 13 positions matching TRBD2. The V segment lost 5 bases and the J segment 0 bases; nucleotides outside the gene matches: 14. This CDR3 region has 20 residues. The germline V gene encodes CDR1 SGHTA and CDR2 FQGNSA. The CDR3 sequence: CASSLGLAGAKFPSTDTQYF. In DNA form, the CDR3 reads TGTGCCAGCAGCCTTGGACTAGCGGGAGCCAAATTCCCTAGCACAGATACGCAGTATTTT.

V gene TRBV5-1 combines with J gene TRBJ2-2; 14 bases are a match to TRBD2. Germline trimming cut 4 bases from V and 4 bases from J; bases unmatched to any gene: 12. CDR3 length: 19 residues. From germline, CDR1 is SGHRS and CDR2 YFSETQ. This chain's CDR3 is CASSPMGTSGRRGTGELFF. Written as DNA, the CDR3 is TGCGCCAGCAGCCCGATGGGGACTAGCGGGAGAAGGGGCACCGGGGAGCTGTTTTTT.

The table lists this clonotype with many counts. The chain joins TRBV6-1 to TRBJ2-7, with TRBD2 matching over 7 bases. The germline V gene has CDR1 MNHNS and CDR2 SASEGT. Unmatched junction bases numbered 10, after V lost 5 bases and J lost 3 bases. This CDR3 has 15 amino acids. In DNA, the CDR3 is TGTGCCAGCAGTCCCTCGGGGGGTTCCATCTACGAGCAGTACTTC. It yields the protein CASSPSGGSIYEQYF.

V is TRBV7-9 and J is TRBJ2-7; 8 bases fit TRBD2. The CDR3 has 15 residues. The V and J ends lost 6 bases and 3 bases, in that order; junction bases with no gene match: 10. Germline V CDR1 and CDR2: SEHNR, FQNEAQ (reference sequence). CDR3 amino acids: CASSSSGLVSYEQYF. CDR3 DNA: TGTGCCAGCAGTTCCTCGGGACTAGTAAGCTACGAGCAGTACTTC.

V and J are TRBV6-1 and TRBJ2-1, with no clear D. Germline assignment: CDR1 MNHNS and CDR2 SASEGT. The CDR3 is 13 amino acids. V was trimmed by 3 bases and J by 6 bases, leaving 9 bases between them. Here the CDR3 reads CASSEVWGNEQFF. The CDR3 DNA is TGTGCCAGCAGTGAGGTCTGGGGCAATGAGCAGTTCTTC.

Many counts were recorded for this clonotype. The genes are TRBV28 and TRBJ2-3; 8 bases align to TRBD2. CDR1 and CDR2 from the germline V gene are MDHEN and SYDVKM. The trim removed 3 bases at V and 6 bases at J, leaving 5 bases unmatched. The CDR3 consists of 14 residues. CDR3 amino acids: CASSFLSGTDTQYF. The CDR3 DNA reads TGTGCCAGCAGTTTTCTTAGCGGGACGGATACGCAGTATTTT.

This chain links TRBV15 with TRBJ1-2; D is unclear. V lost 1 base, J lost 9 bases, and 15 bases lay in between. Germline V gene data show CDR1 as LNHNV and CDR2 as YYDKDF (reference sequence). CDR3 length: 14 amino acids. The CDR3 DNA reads TGTGCCACCAGCAGAGCGGGTTTGGAGGGCAGCTACACCTTC. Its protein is CATSRAGLEGSYTF. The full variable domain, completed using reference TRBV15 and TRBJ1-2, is DAMVIQNPRYQVTQFGKPVTLSCSQTLNHNVMYWYQQKSSQAPKLLFHYYDKDFNNEADTPDNFQSRRPNTSFCFLDIRSPGLGDTAMYLCATSRAGLEGSYTFGSGTRLTVV.

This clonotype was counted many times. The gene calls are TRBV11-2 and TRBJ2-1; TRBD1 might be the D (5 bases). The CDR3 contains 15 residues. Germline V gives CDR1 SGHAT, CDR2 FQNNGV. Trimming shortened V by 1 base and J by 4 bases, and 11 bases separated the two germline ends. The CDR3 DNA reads TGTGCCAGCAGCTTAGGCCCCAGGGAATACAATGAGCAGTTCTTC. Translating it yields CASSLGPREYNEQFF.

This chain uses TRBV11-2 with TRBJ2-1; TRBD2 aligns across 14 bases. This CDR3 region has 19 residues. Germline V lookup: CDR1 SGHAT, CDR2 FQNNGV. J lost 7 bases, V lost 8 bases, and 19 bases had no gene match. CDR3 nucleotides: TGTGCCAGCGGATACCCCCCTACCGGGACTAGCGGGAGTACTAATGAGCAGTTCTTC. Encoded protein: CASGYPPTGTSGSTNEQFF. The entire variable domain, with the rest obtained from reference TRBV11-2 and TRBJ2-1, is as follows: EAGVAQSPRYKIIEKRQSVAFWCNPISGHATLYWYQQILGQGPKLLIQFQNNGVVDDSQLPKDRFSAERLKGVDSTLKIQPAKLEDSAVYLCASGYPPTGTSGSTNEQFFGPGTRLTVL.

The CDR3 DNA reads as TGTGCCAGCAGTGATCTCTGGAGCTCTGGGGCCAACGTCCTGACTTTC. It yields the protein CASSDLWSSGANVLTF. V usage is TRBV5-4 and J usage is TRBJ2-6, with D hard to call. The V and J ends lost 5 bases and 0 bases respectively, with 12 bases between them. This CDR3 contains 16 residues. The germline V gene encodes CDR1 SGHNT and CDR2 YYREEE (reference sequence).

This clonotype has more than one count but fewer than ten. CDR3 sequence: CSARDPRTLKETQYF. The DNA for the CDR3 is TGCAGTGCTAGAGATCCCCGGACCCTCAAGGAGACCCAGTACTTC. The genes are TRBV20-1 and TRBJ2-5; D is unresolved. Germline V gene data show CDR1 as DFQATT and CDR2 as SNEGSKA (reference sequence). V lost 0 bases and J lost 5, with 16 bases in between. This CDR3 contains 15 residues.

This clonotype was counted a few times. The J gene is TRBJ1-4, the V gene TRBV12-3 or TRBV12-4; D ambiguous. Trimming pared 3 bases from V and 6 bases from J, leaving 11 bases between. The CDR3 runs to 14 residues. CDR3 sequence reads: CASSFLSVHEKLFF. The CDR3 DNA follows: TGTGCCAGCAGTTTTCTCTCGGTGCATGAAAAACTGTTTTTT.

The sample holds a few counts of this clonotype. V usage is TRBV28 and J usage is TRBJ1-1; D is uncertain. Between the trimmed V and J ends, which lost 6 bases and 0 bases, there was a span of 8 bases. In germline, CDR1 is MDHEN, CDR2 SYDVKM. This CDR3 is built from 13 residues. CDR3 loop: CASRLEVNTEAFF. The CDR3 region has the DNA TGTGCCAGCAGATTGGAGGTGAACACTGAAGCTTTCTTT.

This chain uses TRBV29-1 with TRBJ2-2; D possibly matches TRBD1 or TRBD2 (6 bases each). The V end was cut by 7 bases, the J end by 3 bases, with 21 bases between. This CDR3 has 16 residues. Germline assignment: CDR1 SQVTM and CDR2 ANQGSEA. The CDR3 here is CSAQQGGRRDTGELFF. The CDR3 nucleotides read TGCAGCGCTCAACAGGGTGGAAGGAGGGACACCGGGGAGCTGTTTTTT.

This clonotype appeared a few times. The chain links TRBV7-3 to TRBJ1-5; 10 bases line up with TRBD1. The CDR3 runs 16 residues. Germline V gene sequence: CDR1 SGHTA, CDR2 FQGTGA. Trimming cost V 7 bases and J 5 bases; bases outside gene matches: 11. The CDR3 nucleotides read TGTGCCAGCACCCCTGGCCAGGACAGGGGGTATCAGCCCCAGCATTTT. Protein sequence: CASTPGQDRGYQPQHF.

The CDR3: CASSYSIRGQGGQPQHF. In DNA form, the CDR3 reads TGTGCCAGCAGTTACTCGATCCGGGGACAGGGGGGTCAGCCCCAGCATTTT. The chain couples TRBV2 to TRBJ1-5; 11 nucleotides match TRBD1. This CDR3 has 17 amino acids. Germline assignment: CDR1 SNHLY and CDR2 FYNNEI. J lost 6 bases, V lost 5 bases, and 12 bases had no gene match.

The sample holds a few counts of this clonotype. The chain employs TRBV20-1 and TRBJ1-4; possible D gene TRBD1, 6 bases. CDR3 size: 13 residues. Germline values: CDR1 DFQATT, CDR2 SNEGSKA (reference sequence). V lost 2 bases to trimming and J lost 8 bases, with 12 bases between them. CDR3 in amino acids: CSARTPQGEKLFF. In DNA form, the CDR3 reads TGCAGTGCTAGAACTCCACAGGGCGAAAAACTGTTTTTT.

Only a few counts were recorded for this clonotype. The DNA of the CDR3 is TGTGCCAGCAGCCCCCTTCGGAACACCGGGGAGCTGTTTTTT. Amino acids: CASSPLRNTGELFF. The rearrangement joins TRBV3-1 to TRBJ2-2; D unresolved. The CDR3 is 14 residues long. V was pared by 4 bases and J by 1 base, with 7 bases between. The germline V gene has CDR1 LGHDT and CDR2 YNNKEL (reference sequence).

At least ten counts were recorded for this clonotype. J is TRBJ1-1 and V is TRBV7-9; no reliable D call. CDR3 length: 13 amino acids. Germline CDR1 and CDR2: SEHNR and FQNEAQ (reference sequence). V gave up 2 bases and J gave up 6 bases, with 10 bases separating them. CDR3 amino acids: CASSLNLGAEAFF. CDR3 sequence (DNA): TGTGCCAGCAGCTTAAATCTCGGAGCTGAAGCTTTCTTT.

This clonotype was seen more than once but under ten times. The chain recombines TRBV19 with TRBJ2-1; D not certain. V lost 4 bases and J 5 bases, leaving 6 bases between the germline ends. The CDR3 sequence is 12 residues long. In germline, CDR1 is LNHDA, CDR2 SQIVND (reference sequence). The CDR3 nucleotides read TGTGCCAGTAGTACAAGGGACAATGAGCAGTTCTTC. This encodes CASSTRDNEQFF.

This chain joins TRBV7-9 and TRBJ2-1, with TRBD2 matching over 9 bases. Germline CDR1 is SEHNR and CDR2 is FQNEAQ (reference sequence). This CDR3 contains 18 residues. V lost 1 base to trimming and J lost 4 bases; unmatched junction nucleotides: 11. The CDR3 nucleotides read TGTGCCAGCAGCTTAGGAAGGGGAGCGGGAGGAGGTTACAATGAGCAGTTCTTC. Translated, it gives CASSLGRGAGGGYNEQFF. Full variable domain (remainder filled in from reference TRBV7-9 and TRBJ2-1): DTGVSQNPRHKITKRGQNVTFRCDPISEHNRLYWYRQTLGQGPEFLTYFQNEAQLEKSRLLSDRFSAERPKGSFSTLEIQRTEQGDSAMYLCASSLGRGAGGGYNEQFFGPGTRLTVL.